Below, one TCR beta chain is given with its context. This specimen belongs to a study of shared clonotypes between healthy human individuals. Germline CDR1 and CDR2: LNHDA and SQIVND (reference sequence). Trimming removed 5 bases from V and 6 bases from J; junction bases left unmatched: 13. The CDR3 totals 15 residues. Libraries were prepared by immunoSEQ multiplex PCR; TCRdb keeps only in-frame clonotypes and omits some of them. The sample includes about 2 million clones, about 95% of them seen just once. Naive CD8 cells lacked CD45RO, underwent positive selection for CCR7 and left out terminally differentiated effector memory CD45RA+ cells.

Sequenced material: naive CD8+ T cells sorted from blood. The genes are TRBV19 and TRBJ2-7; 7 bases are a match to TRBD1. This clonotype was obtained from a man aged 18 to 35 in good health. The CDR3 region is CASSGVGGVLSEQYF. CDR3 nucleotides: TGTGCCAGTAGTGGAGTAGGGGGCGTTCTATCCGAGCAGTACTTC.